The rows below give T cell receptor beta chains drawn from one sample of a study of immune evolution from preneoplasia to lung adenocarcinoma. Sequencing was performed with immunoSEQ multiplex PCR; in TCRdb, only in-frame clones are kept and a portion is missing. The data show about 3,400 clones, over 70% seen once. Sample: FFPE lung adenocarcinoma in situ tissue. The origin of the receptors is a person between 60 and 79 years old with lung adenocarcinoma. Both conserved end residues are part of each CDR3. The D gene is left open where the match is weak. Clone size is not always given. Where it is, it says once, few, many or a class for expanded clones.

TGTGCCAGCTCACCATCTGGGTTCTACGAGCAGTACTTC,CASSPSGFYEQYF,NA,NA,TRBV18,TRBJ2-7
TGTGCCAGCAGTTTCCAGGGGAACACTGAAGCTTTCTTT,CASSFQGNTEAFF,NA,NA,TRBV7-2,TRBJ1-1
TGTGCCAGCAGTTACTCGAGAGACAACCAAGAGACCCAGTACTTC,CASSYSRDNQETQYF,NA,NA,TRBV6-5,TRBJ2-5
TGTGCTAGTGGTTTGTGGGGGTTTCAGCCCCAGCATTTT,CASGLWGFQPQHF,NA,NA,TRBV12-5,TRBJ1-5
TGTGCCACCAGCGTTTCAGCGGGGGATGAGCAGTTCTTC,CATSVSAGDEQFF,NA,TRBD2,TRBV14,TRBJ2-1
TGTGCCAGCTCACCACCAATGGGGCTTCCCTCTGGAAACACCATATATTTT,CASSPPMGLPSGNTIYF,NA,NA,TRBV18,TRBJ1-3
TGTGCCACCAGCAGAGAGGGGAACACTGAAGCTTTCTTT,CATSREGNTEAFF,NA,NA,TRBV15,TRBJ1-1
TGTGCCAGCAGCCAAGGAGGGGCGGTGGAGCAGTTCTTC,CASSQGGAVEQFF,NA,NA,TRBV14,TRBJ2-1
TGTGCCAGCAGCTTAGAGTTTCAGCCCCAGCATTTT,CASSLEFQPQHF,NA,NA,TRBV7-8,TRBJ1-5
TGCGCCAGCAGCCAAGTTGGGTTTAGGGCGTTATTTGTCGGGGAGCTGTTTTTT,CASSQVGFRALFVGELFF,NA,NA,TRBV4-1,TRBJ2-2
TGTGCCAGCAGACGGACAGGGGTAACTAATGAAAAACTGTTTTTT,CASRRTGVTNEKLFF,NA,TRBD1,TRBV14,TRBJ1-4
TGCGCCAGCAGGGCACAGGGCGGTGAAAAACTGTTTTTT,CASRAQGGEKLFF,NA,NA,TRBV10-2,TRBJ1-4
TGCGCCAGCAGCCAAGACAGGGAGGTCAGAGATACGCAGTATTTT,CASSQDREVRDTQYF,NA,NA,TRBV4-3,TRBJ2-3
TGTGCCAGCAGCGCTCTCCGGGACTGGAACAATGAGCAGTTCTTC,CASSALRDWNNEQFF,NA,NA,TRBV9,TRBJ2-1
TGCGCCAGCAGCCAAACGAGGGGAGGGGGCTATGGCTACACCTTC,CASSQTRGGGYGYTF,few,NA,TRBV4-1,TRBJ1-2
TGTGCCAGCAGCTTAGAGGGACAGGGGCAGCAGTATTTT,CASSLEGQGQQYF,NA,TRBD1,TRBV7-6,TRBJ2-3
TGTGCCAGCAGCGTAGACAGGGAGCAGTACTTC,CASSVDREQYF,NA,NA,TRBV28,TRBJ2-7
TGCGCCAGCAGCCAAGATGGACAGGGGGCCTATGGCTACACCTTC,CASSQDGQGAYGYTF,NA,TRBD1,TRBV4-3,TRBJ1-2
TGTGCCAGCTCACCAGGCCACACTGGCTACGAGCAGTACTTC,CASSPGHTGYEQYF,NA,NA,TRBV18,TRBJ2-7
TGTGCCAGCAGTTTAGGGGCTAGCGGGGGCACTGAGACCCAGTACTTC,CASSLGASGGTETQYF,NA,TRBD2,TRBV27,TRBJ2-5
TGTGCCAGCAGTTTTGTAGACAGTCGCTACGAGCAGTACTTC,CASSFVDSRYEQYF,few,NA,TRBV6-1,TRBJ2-7
TGTGCCAGCAGCATAGGGGGGCACTCTAATGAAAAACTGTTTTTT,CASSIGGHSNEKLFF,NA,NA,TRBV9,TRBJ1-4
TGTGCCAGCAGTTACCCCGGGGCCCGGGGTGCTGAAGCTTTCTTT,CASSYPGARGAEAFF,NA,NA,TRBV6-5,TRBJ1-1
TGTGCCAGCAGCTCAGACAGCTACGAGCAGTACTTC,CASSSDSYEQYF,NA,NA,TRBV5-6,TRBJ2-7
TGTGCCAGCAGCTTAAGCAGCGGAGGAGGAACAGATACGCAGTATTTT,CASSLSSGGGTDTQYF,few,NA,TRBV7-8,TRBJ2-3
TGTGCCAGCAGCTCCTGGACAGGGGAGAATGAAAAACTGTTTTTT,CASSSWTGENEKLFF,NA,TRBD1,TRBV7-8,TRBJ1-4
TGTGCCAGCAGCTTCCAGGGTTTTGACACTGAAGCTTTCTTT,CASSFQGFDTEAFF,NA,NA,TRBV5-6,TRBJ1-1
TGTGCCAGCAGTCTTACTACAGGGTCAAACTATGGCTACACCTTC,CASSLTTGSNYGYTF,once,NA,TRBV6-5,TRBJ1-2
TGTGCCAGCAGCTCCGGGACAGTAGATCGAAACACCATATATTTT,CASSSGTVDRNTIYF,NA,TRBD1,TRBV5-6,TRBJ1-3
TGTGCCTGGAGCCCTACCGGACAGCGAAACACTGAAGCTTTCTTT,CAWSPTGQRNTEAFF,few,NA,TRBV30,TRBJ1-1
TGTGCCAGCAGCCCGAATAATGTCGAGCAGTACTTC,CASSPNNVEQYF,NA,NA,TRBV7-9,TRBJ2-7
TGTGCCAGCAGTCGGTTCCCGAACACTGAAGCTTTCTTT,CASSRFPNTEAFF,NA,NA,TRBV27,TRBJ1-1
TGTGCCAGTAGTGGTCGGGAGGTGTATTCCTCACCCCTCCACTTT,CASSGREVYSSPLHF,few,NA,TRBV19,TRBJ1-6
TGTGCCAGCAGCTTGAGAACGAGGGATACGCAGTATTTT,CASSLRTRDTQYF,once,NA,TRBV13,TRBJ2-3
TGTGCCAGTAGTGGGACGCGAGGCTCTGGGGCCAACGTCCTGACTTTC,CASSGTRGSGANVLTF,NA,NA,TRBV19,TRBJ2-6
TGCGCCAGCAGCTTGGGGTTACAGGGCCTCCTAAACACCGGGGAGCTGTTTTTT,CASSLGLQGLLNTGELFF,NA,NA,TRBV5-1,TRBJ2-2
TGCAGCGTTGAACCCCGGGACAGCAACTATGGCTACACCTTC,CSVEPRDSNYGYTF,NA,TRBD1,TRBV29-1,TRBJ1-2
TGCGCCAGCGCCAGACAGGGAAACACTGAAGCTTTCTTT,CASARQGNTEAFF,NA,TRBD1,TRBV23-1,TRBJ1-1
TGTGCCAGCAGCCGCGGGGGGGCTGGTTTAGATACGCAGTATTTT,CASSRGGAGLDTQYF,NA,TRBD2,TRBV7-2,TRBJ2-3
TGTGCCAGCAGCACCACGACAGGGGTCATGGAGACCCAGTACTTC,CASSTTTGVMETQYF,NA,TRBD1,TRBV11-3,TRBJ2-5
TGTGCCAGCAGTTCCTCGGGGGCTGGAAACACCATATATTTT,CASSSSGAGNTIYF,NA,NA,TRBV6-5,TRBJ1-3
TGTGCCAGCAGCTTAGATAACTGGGTCGGAAACATTCAGTACTTC,CASSLDNWVGNIQYF,NA,NA,TRBV11-2,TRBJ2-4
TGTGCCAGCAGTTCTGACAGGGATCCTTCACCCCTCCACTTT,CASSSDRDPSPLHF,NA,TRBD1,TRBV6-6,TRBJ1-6
TGTGCTAGCAGCTTATCGTGGGGGGAAGAGACCCAGTACTTC,CASSLSWGEETQYF,NA,NA,TRBV7-7,TRBJ2-5
TGTGCCAGCAGGCCTGGGACACATTACACCCAGTACTTC,CASRPGTHYTQYF,NA,NA,TRBV28,TRBJ2-5
TGTGCCAGCAGTCTCCGGAGGGACGGACAGAATGGCTACACCTTC,CASSLRRDGQNGYTF,NA,NA,TRBV27,TRBJ1-2
TGTGCCTGGAGTAGGTCGTCACGGGAGACCCAGTACTTC,CAWSRSSRETQYF,NA,NA,TRBV30,TRBJ2-5
TGTGCCAGCTCAACGGGAAACACCATATATTTT,CASSTGNTIYF,NA,NA,TRBV18,TRBJ1-3
TGTGCCAGTAGTATGGGGGACAATCAGCCCCAGCATTTT,CASSMGDNQPQHF,NA,NA,TRBV19,TRBJ1-5
TGTGCCAGCAGGACGGTCGGGAATCAGCCTCAGCATTTT,CASRTVGNQPQHF,NA,NA,TRBV6-6,TRBJ1-5
TGTGCCAGCGGGCTCCAGGGAAATCAGCCCCAGCATTTT,CASGLQGNQPQHF,NA,NA,TRBV27,TRBJ1-5
TGTGCCAGCAGCTTAGGTCTAGCGGGGGGCGGATTTAGCTCAGATACGCAGTATTTT,CASSLGLAGGGFSSDTQYF,NA,TRBD2,TRBV11-3,TRBJ2-3